The 9 T cell receptor beta chains listed next were all sequenced from one sample in a study of T cell repertoires in cytomegalovirus infection. MiXCR was run by TCRdb on the reads, yielding one entry per CDR3 protein. The table lists roughly 760,000 distinct CDR3 sequences, 35% of them singletons, with around 2.6% in the top ten. What was sequenced was PBMCs. These receptors came from a human donor in good health (CMV status not recorded). Some clones in this sample may be carry-over from other donors' samples.

The rearrangement joins TRBV7-6 to TRBJ2-7; 7 bases are shared with TRBD2. The CDR3 has 15 residues. With 6 bases clipped from V and 4 bases from J, the junction kept 12 bases outside the gene matches. CDR1 SGHVS and CDR2 FNYEAQ come from the germline V gene. The DNA for the CDR3 is TGTGCCAGCAGTCCCGGCAGCGGGGCCCCTTACGAGCAGTACTTC. Translating gives CASSPGSGAPYEQYF.

The table lists this clonotype with a few counts. CDR3 nucleotide sequence: TGTGCCATCAGGCCAGGGGGCGATGAAAAACTGTTTTTT. This translates into CAIRPGGDEKLFF. The V call is TRBV10-3, the J call TRBJ1-4; 8 nucleotides agree with TRBD1. CDR1 and CDR2 from the germline V gene are ENHRY and SYGVKD. Trimming cost V 6 bases and J 6 bases; bases outside gene matches: 3. The CDR3 is 13 residues long.

This clonotype was detected a few times. The chain uses TRBV12-3 or TRBV12-4 and TRBJ1-5, with TRBD1 as a possible D gene (6 bases). This CDR3 is 13 amino acids long. V lost 4 bases and J 7 bases, leaving 11 bases between the germline ends. The chain's CDR3 is CASSSTGKQPQHF. The CDR3 DNA reads as TGTGCCAGCAGTTCTACAGGGAAACAGCCCCAGCATTTT.

The chain couples TRBV12-3 or TRBV12-4 to TRBJ2-1; D is undetermined. The V end was cut by 5 bases, the J end by 7 bases, with 15 bases between. The CDR3 extends over 14 amino acids. DNA for the CDR3: TGTGCCAGCAGTATCCTGGACGGGCAGAATGAGCAGTTCTTC. Protein sequence: CASSILDGQNEQFF.

The chain has TRBV11-1 and TRBJ2-1; no clear D gene. The CDR3 runs 16 residues. From germline, CDR1 is SGHAT and CDR2 FQDESV (reference sequence). Trimming removed 1 base from V and 7 bases from J, with 17 bases in between. CDR3 loop: CASSLVGTLGLNEQFF. CDR3 nucleotides: TGTGCCAGCAGCTTAGTAGGTACCCTAGGGCTTAATGAGCAGTTCTTC. Complete variable domain (other parts from reference TRBV11-1 and TRBJ2-1): EAEVAQSPRYKITEKSQAVAFWCDPISGHATLYWYRQILGQGPELLVQFQDESVVDDSQLPKDRFSAERLKGVDSTLKIQPAELGDSAMYLCASSLVGTLGLNEQFFGPGTRLTVL.

V is TRBV28 and J is TRBJ2-2; 8 bases are a match to TRBD1. The CDR3 sequence is 16 residues long. Germline-derived CDR1 and CDR2 are MDHEN and SYDVKM. With 6 bases clipped from V and 1 base from J, the junction kept 7 bases outside the gene matches. CDR3 residues: CASRIQGARNTGELFF. CDR3 DNA sequence: TGTGCCAGCAGGATCCAGGGGGCGAGGAACACCGGGGAGCTGTTTTTT.

This clonotype was observed a handful of times. This chain uses TRBV19 with TRBJ1-3; no reliable D call. Trimming took off 3 bases at V and 2 bases at J, with 8 bases between the two ends. The germline V gene has CDR1 LNHDA and CDR2 SQIVND (reference sequence). This CDR3 is 14 amino acids long. The CDR3 DNA sequence: TGTGCCAGTAGTATGACGGGAACTGGAAACACCATATATTTT. Encoded protein: CASSMTGTGNTIYF.

The sample holds a few counts of this clonotype. This chain uses TRBV20-1 with TRBJ2-2; 12 bases map to TRBD2. In germline, CDR1 is DFQATT, CDR2 SNEGSKA (reference sequence). Trimming removed 3 bases from V and 6 bases from J; junction bases left unmatched: 5. This CDR3 has 15 residues. The CDR3 reads CSASTTSGSPGELFF. CDR3 DNA: TGCAGTGCTAGCACGACTAGCGGGAGCCCCGGGGAGCTGTTTTTT.

This clonotype showed up just a few times. The V call is TRBV27, the J call TRBJ1-1; TRBD1 is a possible D gene (6 bases). This CDR3 contains 13 residues. Germline CDR1 reads MNHEY; CDR2 reads SMNVEV (reference sequence). V was cut by 5 bases and J by 4 bases, with 11 bases left in between. The CDR3 protein is CASSEGGGTEAFF. CDR3 sequence (DNA): TGTGCCAGCAGTGAGGGGGGGGGCACTGAAGCTTTCTTT.